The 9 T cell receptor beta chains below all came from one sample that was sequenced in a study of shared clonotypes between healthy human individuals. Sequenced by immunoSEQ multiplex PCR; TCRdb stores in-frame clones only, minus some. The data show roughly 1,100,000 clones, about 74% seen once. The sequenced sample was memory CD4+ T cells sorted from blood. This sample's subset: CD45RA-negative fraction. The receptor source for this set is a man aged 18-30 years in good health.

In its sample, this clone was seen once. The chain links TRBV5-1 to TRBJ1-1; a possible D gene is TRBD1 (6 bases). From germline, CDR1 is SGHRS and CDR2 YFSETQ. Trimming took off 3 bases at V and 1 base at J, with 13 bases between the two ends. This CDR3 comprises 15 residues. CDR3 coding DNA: TGCGCCAGCAGCTCCGGTACAGGGCAGAACACTGAAGCTTTCTTT. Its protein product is CASSSGTGQNTEAFF.

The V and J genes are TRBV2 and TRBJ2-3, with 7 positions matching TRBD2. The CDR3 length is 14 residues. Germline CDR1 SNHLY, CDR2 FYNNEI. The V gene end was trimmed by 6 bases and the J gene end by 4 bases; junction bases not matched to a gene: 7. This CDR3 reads CASRSGGRADTQYF. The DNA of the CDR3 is TGTGCCAGCAGGTCGGGAGGAAGGGCAGATACGCAGTATTTT.

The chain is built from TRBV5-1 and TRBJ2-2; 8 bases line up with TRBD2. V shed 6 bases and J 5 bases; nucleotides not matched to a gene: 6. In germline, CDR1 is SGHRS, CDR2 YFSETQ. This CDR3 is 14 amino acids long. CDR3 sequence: CASKRGTGTGELFF. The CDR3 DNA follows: TGCGCCAGCAAGCGGGGGACGGGGACCGGGGAGCTGTTTTTT.

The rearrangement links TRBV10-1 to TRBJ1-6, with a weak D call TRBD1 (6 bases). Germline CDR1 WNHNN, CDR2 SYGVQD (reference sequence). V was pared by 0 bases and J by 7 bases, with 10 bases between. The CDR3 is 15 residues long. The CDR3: CASSESQGRNSPLHF. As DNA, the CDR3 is TGCGCCAGCAGTGAGTCACAGGGCCGGAATTCACCCCTCCACTTT.

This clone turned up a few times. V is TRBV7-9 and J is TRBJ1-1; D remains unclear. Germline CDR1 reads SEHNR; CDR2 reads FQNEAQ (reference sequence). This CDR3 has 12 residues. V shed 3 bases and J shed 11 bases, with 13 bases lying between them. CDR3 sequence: CASSFDPAAAFF. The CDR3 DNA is TGTGCCAGCAGCTTCGACCCCGCGGCGGCTTTCTTT.

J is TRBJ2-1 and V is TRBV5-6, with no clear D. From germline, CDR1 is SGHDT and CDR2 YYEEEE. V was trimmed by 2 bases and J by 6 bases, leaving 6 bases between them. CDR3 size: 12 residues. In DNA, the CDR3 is TGTGCCAGCAGCTTATTCGGCAATGAGCAGTTCTTC. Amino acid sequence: CASSLFGNEQFF.

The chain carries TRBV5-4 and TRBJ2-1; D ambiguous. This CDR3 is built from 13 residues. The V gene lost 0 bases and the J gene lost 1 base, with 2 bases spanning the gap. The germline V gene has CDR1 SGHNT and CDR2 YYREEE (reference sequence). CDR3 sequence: CASSLESYNEQFF. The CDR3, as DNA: TGTGCCAGCAGCTTGGAGTCCTACAATGAGCAGTTCTTC.

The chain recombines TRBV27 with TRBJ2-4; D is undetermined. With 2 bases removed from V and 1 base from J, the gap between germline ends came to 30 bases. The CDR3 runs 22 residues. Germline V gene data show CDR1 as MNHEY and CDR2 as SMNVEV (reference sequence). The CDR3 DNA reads TGTGCCAGCAGTTTACGGGTCCCGGCCCGATTAGAGAATCAAGGCGCCAAAAACATTCAGTACTTC. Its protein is CASSLRVPARLENQGAKNIQYF.

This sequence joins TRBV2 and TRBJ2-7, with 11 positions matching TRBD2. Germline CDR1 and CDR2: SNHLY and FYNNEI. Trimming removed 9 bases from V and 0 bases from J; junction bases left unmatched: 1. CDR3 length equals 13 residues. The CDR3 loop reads CARGLAASYEQYF. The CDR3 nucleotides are TGTGCCAGGGGACTAGCGGCCTCCTACGAGCAGTACTTC.